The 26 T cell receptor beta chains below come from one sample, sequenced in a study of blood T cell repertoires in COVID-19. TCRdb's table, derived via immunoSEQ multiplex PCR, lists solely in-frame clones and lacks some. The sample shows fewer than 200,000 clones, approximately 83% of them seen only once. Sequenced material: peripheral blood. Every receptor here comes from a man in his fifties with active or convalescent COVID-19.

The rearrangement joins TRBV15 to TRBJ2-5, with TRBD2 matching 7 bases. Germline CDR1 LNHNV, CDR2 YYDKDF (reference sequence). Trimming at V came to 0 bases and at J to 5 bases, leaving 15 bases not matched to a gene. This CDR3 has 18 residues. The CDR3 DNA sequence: TGTGCCACCAGCAGAGAATTGCGGACTCTGCGGGGGAAGGAGACCCAGTACTTC. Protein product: CATSRELRTLRGKETQYF.

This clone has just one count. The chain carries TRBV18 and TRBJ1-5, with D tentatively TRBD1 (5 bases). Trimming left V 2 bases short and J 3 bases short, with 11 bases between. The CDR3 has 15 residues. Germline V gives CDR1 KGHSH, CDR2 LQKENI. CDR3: CASSPNSGPNQPQHF. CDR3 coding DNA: TGTGCCAGCTCACCAAATTCAGGGCCCAATCAGCCCCAGCATTTT.

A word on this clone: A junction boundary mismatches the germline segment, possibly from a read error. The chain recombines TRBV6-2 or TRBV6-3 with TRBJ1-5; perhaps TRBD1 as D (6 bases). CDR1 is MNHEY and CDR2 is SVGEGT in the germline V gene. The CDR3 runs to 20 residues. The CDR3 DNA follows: TGTGCCAGCGGTTATAGGGGGGGGGCCTTGGGAATATCTAGCAATCAGCCCCAGCATTTT. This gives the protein CASGYRGGALGISSNQPQHF.

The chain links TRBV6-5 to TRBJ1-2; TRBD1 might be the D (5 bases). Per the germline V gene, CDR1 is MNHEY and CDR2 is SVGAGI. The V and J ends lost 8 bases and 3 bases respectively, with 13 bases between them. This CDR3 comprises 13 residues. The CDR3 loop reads CASLKGRDYGYTF. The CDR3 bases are TGTGCCAGCCTTAAGGGCAGGGACTATGGCTACACCTTC.

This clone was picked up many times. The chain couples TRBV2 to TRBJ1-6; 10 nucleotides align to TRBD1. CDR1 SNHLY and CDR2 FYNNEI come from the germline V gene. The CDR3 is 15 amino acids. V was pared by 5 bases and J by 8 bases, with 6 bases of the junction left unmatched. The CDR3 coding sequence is TGTGCCAGCAGTTACCGGGACAGGGGTCATTCACCCCTCCACTTT. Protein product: CASSYRDRGHSPLHF.

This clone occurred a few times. CDR3 nucleotide sequence: TGTGCCAGCAGACAGGGTTTTGTAGGCTACACCTTC. Translated, it gives CASRQGFVGYTF. The chain recombines TRBV6-5 with TRBJ1-2, with D perhaps matching TRBD1 (6 bases). V lost 6 bases and J 8 bases, leaving 13 bases between the germline ends. Germline assignment: CDR1 MNHEY and CDR2 SVGAGI. The CDR3 has 12 amino acids.

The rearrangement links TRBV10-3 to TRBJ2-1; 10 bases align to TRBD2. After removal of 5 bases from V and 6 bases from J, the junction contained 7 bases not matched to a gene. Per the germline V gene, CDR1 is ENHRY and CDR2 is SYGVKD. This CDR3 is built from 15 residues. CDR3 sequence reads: CAISRAGGEGNEQFF. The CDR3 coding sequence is TGTGCCATCAGTAGAGCGGGAGGGGAGGGCAATGAGCAGTTCTTC.

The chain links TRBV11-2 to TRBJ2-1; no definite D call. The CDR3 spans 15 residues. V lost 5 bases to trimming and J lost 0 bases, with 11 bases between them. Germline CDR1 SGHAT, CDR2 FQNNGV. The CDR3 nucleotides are TGTGCCAGCAGCCGCGATCGAATCTCCTACAATGAGCAGTTCTTC. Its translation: CASSRDRISYNEQFF.

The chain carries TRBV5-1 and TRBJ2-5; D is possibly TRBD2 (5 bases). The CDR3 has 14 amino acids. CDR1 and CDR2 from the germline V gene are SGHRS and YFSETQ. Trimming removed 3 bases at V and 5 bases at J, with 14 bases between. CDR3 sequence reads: CASSSGQTGETQYF. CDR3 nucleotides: TGCGCCAGCAGCTCGGGCCAAACGGGGGAGACCCAGTACTTC.

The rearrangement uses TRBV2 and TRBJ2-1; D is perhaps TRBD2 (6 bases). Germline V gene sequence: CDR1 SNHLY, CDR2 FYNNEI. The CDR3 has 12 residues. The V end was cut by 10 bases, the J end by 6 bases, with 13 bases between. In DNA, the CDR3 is TGTGCCATCACTAGCTGGGCCAATGAGCAGTTCTTC. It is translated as CAITSWANEQFF.

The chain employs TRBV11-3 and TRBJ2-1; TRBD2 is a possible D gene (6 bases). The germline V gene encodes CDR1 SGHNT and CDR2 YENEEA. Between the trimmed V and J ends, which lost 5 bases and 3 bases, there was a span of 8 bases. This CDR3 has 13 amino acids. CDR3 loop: CASSPGDYNEQFF. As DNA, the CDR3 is TGTGCCAGCAGCCCGGGAGACTACAATGAGCAGTTCTTC.

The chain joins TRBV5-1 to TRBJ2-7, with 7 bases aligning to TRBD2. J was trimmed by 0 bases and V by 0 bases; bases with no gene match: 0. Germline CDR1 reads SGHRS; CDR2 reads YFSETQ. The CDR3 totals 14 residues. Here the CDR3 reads CASSLERDSYEQYF. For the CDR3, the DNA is TGCGCCAGCAGCTTGGAGCGGGACTCCTACGAGCAGTACTTC.

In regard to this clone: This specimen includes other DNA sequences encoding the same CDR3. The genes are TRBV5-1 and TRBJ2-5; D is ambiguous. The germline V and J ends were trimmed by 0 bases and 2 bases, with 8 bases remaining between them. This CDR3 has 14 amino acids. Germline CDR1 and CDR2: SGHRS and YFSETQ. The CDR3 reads CASSLVADQETQYF. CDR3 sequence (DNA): TGCGCCAGCAGCTTGGTGGCAGATCAAGAGACCCAGTACTTC.

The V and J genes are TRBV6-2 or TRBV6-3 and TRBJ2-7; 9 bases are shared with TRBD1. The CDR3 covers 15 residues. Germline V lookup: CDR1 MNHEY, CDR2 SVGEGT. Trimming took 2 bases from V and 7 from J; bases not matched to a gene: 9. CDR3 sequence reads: CASSYGDTGGMEQYF. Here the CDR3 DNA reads TGTGCCAGCAGTTACGGGGATACAGGGGGCATGGAGCAGTACTTC.

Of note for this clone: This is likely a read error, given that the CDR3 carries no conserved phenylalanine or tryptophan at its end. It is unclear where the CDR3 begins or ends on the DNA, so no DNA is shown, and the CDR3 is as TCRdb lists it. This CDR3 reads CASSLTGSPPGI. This chain connects TRBV28 to TRBJ1-2; TRBD1 is taken as the D call from the table, unchecked against the DNA. Germline V lookup: CDR1 MDHEN, CDR2 SYDVKM. The CDR3 is 12 amino acids in total, end residues counted.

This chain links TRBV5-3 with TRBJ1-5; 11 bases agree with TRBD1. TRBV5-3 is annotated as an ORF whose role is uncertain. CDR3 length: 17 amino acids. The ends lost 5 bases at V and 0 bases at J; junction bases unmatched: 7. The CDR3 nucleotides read TGTGCCAGAAGTCCCGGGACAGGGGGTTATAGCAATCAGCCCCAGCATTTT. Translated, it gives CARSPGTGGYSNQPQHF.

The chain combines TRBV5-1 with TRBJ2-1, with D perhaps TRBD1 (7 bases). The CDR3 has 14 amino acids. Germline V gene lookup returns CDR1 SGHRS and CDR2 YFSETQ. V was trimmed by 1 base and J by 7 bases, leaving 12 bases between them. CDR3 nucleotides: TGCGCCAGCAGCTTGCTGACAGGGAGGAATGAGCAGTTCTTC. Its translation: CASSLLTGRNEQFF.

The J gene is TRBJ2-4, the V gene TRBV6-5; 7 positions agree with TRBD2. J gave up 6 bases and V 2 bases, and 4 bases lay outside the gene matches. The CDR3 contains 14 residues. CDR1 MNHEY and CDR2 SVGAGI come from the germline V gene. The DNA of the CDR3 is TGTGCCAGCAGTTACGCAGCGGGGAGAAACATTCAGTACTTC. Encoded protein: CASSYAAGRNIQYF.

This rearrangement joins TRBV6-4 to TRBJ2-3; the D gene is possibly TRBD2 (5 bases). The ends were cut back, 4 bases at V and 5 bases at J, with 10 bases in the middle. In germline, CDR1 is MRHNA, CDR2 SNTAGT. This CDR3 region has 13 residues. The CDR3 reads CASSAEERDTQYF. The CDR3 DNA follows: TGTGCCAGCAGTGCGGAGGAGAGAGATACGCAGTATTTT.

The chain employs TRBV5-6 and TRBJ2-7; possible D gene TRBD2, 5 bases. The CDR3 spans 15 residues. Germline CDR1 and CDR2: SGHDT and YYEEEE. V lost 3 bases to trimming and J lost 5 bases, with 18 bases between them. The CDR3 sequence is CASSSSKRPGDEQYF. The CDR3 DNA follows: TGTGCCAGCAGCTCAAGCAAGAGACCCGGGGACGAGCAGTACTTC.

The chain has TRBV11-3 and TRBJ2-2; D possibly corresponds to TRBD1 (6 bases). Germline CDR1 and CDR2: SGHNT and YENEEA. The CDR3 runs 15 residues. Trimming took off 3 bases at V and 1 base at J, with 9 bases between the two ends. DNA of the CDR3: TGTGCCAGCAGCTTGGACAGTAAGAACACCGGGGAGCTGTTTTTT. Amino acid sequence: CASSLDSKNTGELFF.

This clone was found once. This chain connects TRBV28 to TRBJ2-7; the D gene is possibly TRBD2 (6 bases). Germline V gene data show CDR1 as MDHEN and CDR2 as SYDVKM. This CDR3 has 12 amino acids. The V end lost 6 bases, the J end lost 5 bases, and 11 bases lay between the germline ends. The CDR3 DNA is TGTGCCAGCAGGTCTCGGAGGGACGAGCAGTACTTC. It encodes CASRSRRDEQYF.

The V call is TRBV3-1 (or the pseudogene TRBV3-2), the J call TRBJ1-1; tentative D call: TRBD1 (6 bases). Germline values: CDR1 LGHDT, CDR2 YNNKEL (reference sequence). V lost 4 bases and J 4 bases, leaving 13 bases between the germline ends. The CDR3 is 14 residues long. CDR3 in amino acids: CASSLRDTGTEAFF. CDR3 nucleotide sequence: TGTGCCAGCAGCCTCCGGGACACCGGCACTGAAGCTTTCTTT.

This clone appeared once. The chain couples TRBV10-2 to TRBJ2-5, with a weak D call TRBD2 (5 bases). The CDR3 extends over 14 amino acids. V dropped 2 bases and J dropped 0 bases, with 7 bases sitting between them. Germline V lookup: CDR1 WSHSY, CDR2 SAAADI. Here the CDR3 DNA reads TGCGCCAGCAGTGAGGGACTCTACCAAGAGACCCAGTACTTC. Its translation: CASSEGLYQETQYF.

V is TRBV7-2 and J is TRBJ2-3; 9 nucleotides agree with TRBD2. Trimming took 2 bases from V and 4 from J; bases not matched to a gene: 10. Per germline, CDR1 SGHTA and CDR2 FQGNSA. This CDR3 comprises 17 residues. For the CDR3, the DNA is TGTGCCAGCAGCTTAAGTTTGGCGGGAGGGCCGTCAGATACGCAGTATTTT. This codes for CASSLSLAGGPSDTQYF.

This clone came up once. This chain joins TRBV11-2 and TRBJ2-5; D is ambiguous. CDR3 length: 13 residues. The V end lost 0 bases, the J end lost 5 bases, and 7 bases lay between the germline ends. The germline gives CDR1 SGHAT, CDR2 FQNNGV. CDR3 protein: CASSLDLSETQYF. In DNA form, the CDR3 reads TGTGCCAGCAGCTTAGATCTATCTGAGACCCAGTACTTC.